Listed here are 20 T cell receptor beta chains from one sample, sequenced in a study of blood T cell repertoires in COVID-19. Sequencing was performed with immunoSEQ multiplex PCR; in TCRdb, only in-frame clones are kept and a portion is missing. In the table there are about 330,000 clones, 70% to 90% of which are singletons. The specimen sequenced was peripheral blood. The receptors derive from a woman aged 45-65 years with active or convalescent COVID-19.

This chain links TRBV18 with TRBJ2-2; D is undetermined. Germline V gene sequence: CDR1 KGHSH, CDR2 LQKENI. The CDR3 covers 15 residues. V gave up 1 base and J gave up 1 base, with 7 bases separating them. The CDR3 loop reads CASSPRAENTGELFF. The CDR3 nucleotides read TGTGCCAGCTCACCACGCGCGGAGAACACCGGGGAGCTGTTTTTT.

The chain recombines TRBV11-1 with TRBJ1-1; the match to TRBD1 covers 9 bases. Germline CDR1 and CDR2: SGHAT and FQDESV (reference sequence). CDR3 length: 15 residues. V lost 0 bases and J lost 4; bases outside the gene matches: 3. The CDR3 reads CASSLADRGATEAFF. The CDR3 DNA follows: TGTGCCAGCAGCTTAGCGGACAGGGGTGCCACTGAAGCTTTCTTT. The entire variable domain, with the rest obtained from reference TRBV11-1 and TRBJ1-1, is as follows: EAEVAQSPRYKITEKSQAVAFWCDPISGHATLYWYRQILGQGPELLVQFQDESVVDDSQLPKDRFSAERLKGVDSTLKIQPAELGDSAMYLCASSLADRGATEAFFGQGTRLTVV.

The rearrangement joins TRBV19 to TRBJ2-1; 9 nucleotides line up with TRBD1. J gave up 4 bases and V 5 bases, and 3 bases lay outside the gene matches. The germline CDR1 and CDR2 sequences are LNHDA and SQIVND (reference sequence). This CDR3 comprises 14 residues. The CDR3 sequence is CASSSGTGYNEQFF. CDR3 coding DNA: TGTGCCAGTAGTTCCGGGACAGGGTACAATGAGCAGTTCTTC.

This chain uses TRBV18 with TRBJ2-1; 10 bases agree with TRBD2. Germline CDR1 and CDR2: KGHSH and LQKENI. Losses at the gene ends were 0 bases for V and 7 bases for J; bases not matched to a gene: 3. The CDR3 is 15 residues long. CDR3 nucleotides: TGTGCCAGCTCACCACCTACTAGCGGGATTAATGAGCAGTTCTTC. This encodes CASSPPTSGINEQFF.

V gene TRBV27 combines with J gene TRBJ1-4; 8 nucleotides align to TRBD1. The CDR3 loop spans 15 amino acids. The germline V gene encodes CDR1 MNHEY and CDR2 SMNVEV (reference sequence). V was pared by 5 bases and J by 1 base, with 3 bases of the junction left unmatched. CDR3 DNA sequence: TGTGCCAGCAGTCCAGGACAGGGAACTAATGAAAAACTGTTTTTT. As protein: CASSPGQGTNEKLFF. The full variable domain, completed using reference TRBV27 and TRBJ1-4, is EAQVTQNPRYLITVTGKKLTVTCSQNMNHEYMSWYRQDPGLGLRQIYYSMNVEVTDKGDVPEGYKVSRKEKRNFPLILESPSPNQTSLYFCASSPGQGTNEKLFFGSGTQLSVL.

The J gene is TRBJ2-7, the V gene TRBV28, with 7 bases lining up with TRBD2. The germline gives CDR1 MDHEN, CDR2 SYDVKM. J lost 6 bases, V lost 7 bases, and 6 bases had no gene match. This CDR3 region has 12 residues. This chain's CDR3 is CASTQWGGEQYF. Written as DNA, the CDR3 is TGTGCCAGCACTCAATGGGGGGGCGAGCAGTACTTC. Full variable domain (missing parts from reference TRBV28 and TRBJ2-7): DVKVTQSSRYLVKRTGEKVFLECVQDMDHENMFWYRQDPGLGLRLIYFSYDVKMKEKGDIPEGYSVSREKKERFSLILESASTNQTSMYLCASTQWGGEQYFGPGTRLTVT.

This rearrangement joins TRBV9 to TRBJ2-3; 9 bases map to TRBD1. V dropped 0 bases and J dropped 5; count of bases not matched to a gene: 10. Germline V lookup: CDR1 SGDLS, CDR2 YYNGEE. The CDR3 sequence is 17 residues long. The CDR3 loop is CASSVVLGTGRGDTQYF. CDR3 nucleotide sequence: TGTGCCAGCAGCGTAGTTCTCGGGACAGGGCGAGGAGATACGCAGTATTTT.

This clone was seen more than once but under ten times. V usage is TRBV4-3 and J usage is TRBJ1-6, with a tentative D call TRBD1 (6 bases). Germline CDR1 reads LGHNA; CDR2 reads YSLEER. The CDR3 has 15 residues. Trimming removed 0 bases at V and 8 bases at J, with 11 bases between. This chain's CDR3 is CASSQEWDNHSPLHF. For the CDR3, the DNA is TGCGCCAGCAGCCAAGAATGGGACAATCATTCACCCCTCCACTTT.

The rearrangement uses TRBV15 and TRBJ2-1, with D possibly being TRBD2 (7 bases). The CDR3 runs 17 residues. With 4 bases removed from V and 2 bases from J, the gap between germline ends came to 18 bases. Germline values: CDR1 LNHNV, CDR2 YYDKDF (reference sequence). CDR3 loop: CATSTLGGGKAYNEQFF. CDR3 nucleotide sequence: TGTGCCACCAGCACCCTAGGGGGGGGCAAGGCCTACAATGAGCAGTTCTTC. The full variable domain, with the rest looked up from reference TRBV15 and TRBJ2-1, is DAMVIQNPRYQVTQFGKPVTLSCSQTLNHNVMYWYQQKSSQAPKLLFHYYDKDFNNEADTPDNFQSRRPNTSFCFLDIRSPGLGDTAMYLCATSTLGGGKAYNEQFFGPGTRLTVL.

V is TRBV30 and J is TRBJ1-3; the D is unclear. The CDR3 sequence is 12 residues long. CDR1 and CDR2 from the germline V gene are GTSNPN and SVGIG (reference sequence). The V and J ends lost 1 base and 4 bases respectively, with 5 bases between them. In DNA, the CDR3 is TGTGCCTGGAGTGACTGGGGAAACACCATATATTTT. Residues: CAWSDWGNTIYF.

V is TRBV5-8 and J is TRBJ2-1; TRBD2 matches 11 bases. Germline V gene lookup returns CDR1 SGHTS and CDR2 YDEGEE. The CDR3 is 15 residues long. The junction had 4 bases not matched to a gene; V was cut back by 4 bases and J by 4 bases. The DNA of the CDR3 is TGTGCCAGCAGCGTGGGGACTAGCGGTTACAATGAGCAGTTCTTC. Its translation is CASSVGTSGYNEQFF.

The V gene is TRBV30, the J gene TRBJ1-6, with TRBD1 as a possible D gene (5 bases). The length of the CDR3 is 14 residues. CDR1 is GTSNPN and CDR2 is SVGIG in the germline V gene (reference sequence). V shed 2 bases and J shed 10 bases, with 15 bases lying between them. Here the CDR3 reads CAWSNIGGRSPLHF. CDR3 DNA: TGTGCCTGGAGTAATATTGGGGGGAGGTCACCCCTCCACTTT.

Of note for this clone: This same CDR3 is encoded by further DNA sequences in the sample. The chain has TRBV3-1 (or the pseudogene TRBV3-2) and TRBJ2-7, with a weak D call TRBD1 (6 bases). This CDR3 spans 14 amino acids. The V gene's germline CDR1 is LGHDT and CDR2 YNNKEL (reference sequence). Trimming shortened V by 1 base and J by 4 bases, and 11 bases separated the two germline ends. The CDR3 region is CASSQATGPYEQYF. DNA of the CDR3: TGTGCCAGCAGCCAAGCAACAGGGCCGTACGAGCAGTACTTC.

The chain recombines TRBV28 with TRBJ1-1; the D gene is possibly TRBD1 (5 bases). CDR1 MDHEN and CDR2 SYDVKM come from the germline V gene. This CDR3 spans 15 amino acids. The ends were cut back, 3 bases at V and 8 bases at J, with 19 bases in the middle. CDR3 sequence reads: CASSLDPVGGSEAFF. The CDR3 coding sequence is TGTGCCAGCAGTTTGGACCCGGTTGGGGGGAGCGAAGCTTTCTTT.

The rearrangement links TRBV2 to TRBJ2-2, with 7 bases identical to TRBD1. The CDR3 length is 12 residues. Germline CDR1 SNHLY, CDR2 FYNNEI. Trimming at V came to 10 bases and at J to 6 bases, leaving 5 bases not matched to a gene. CDR3 region: CANRQGPGELFF. The CDR3 bases are TGTGCCAACAGACAGGGACCCGGGGAGCTGTTTTTT.

The rearrangement joins TRBV6-5 to TRBJ2-1, with D possibly TRBD2 on 6 matching bases. Trimming pared 2 bases from V and 1 base from J, leaving 9 bases between. Germline lookup yields CDR1 MNHEY and CDR2 SVGAGI. The CDR3 loop spans 15 amino acids. The DNA for the CDR3 is TGTGCCAGCAGTTACGGGGGGAGGTCCTACAATGAGCAGTTCTTC. Translated: CASSYGGRSYNEQFF.

The chain uses TRBV14 and TRBJ2-1; TRBD1 is a possible D gene (5 bases). CDR3 size: 16 residues. Germline values: CDR1 SGHDN, CDR2 FVKESK. V was shortened by 3 bases and J by 0 bases, with 12 bases between the two germline ends. In nucleotides, the CDR3 is TGTGCCAGCAGCCAGAGACAGCCGAGCTCCTACAATGAGCAGTTCTTC. Its translation: CASSQRQPSSYNEQFF.

This chain links TRBV29-1 with TRBJ1-4; D gene unclear. The V end was cut by 6 bases, the J end by 5 bases, with 7 bases between. CDR3 length equals 11 residues. Germline assignment: CDR1 SQVTM and CDR2 ANQGSEA. The CDR3 region is CSVGLNEKLFF. Here the CDR3 DNA reads TGCAGCGTAGGACTCAATGAAAAACTGTTTTTT.

Comments on this clone: Mismatch with germline at one junction end may stem from a read error. V gene TRBV6-1 combines with J gene TRBJ1-2; TRBD1 agrees at 10 bases. This CDR3 is 17 amino acids long. Germline values: CDR1 MNHNS, CDR2 SASEGT. DNA for the CDR3: TGTGCCAGCAGTGAACTAAAGGGGGCTGGCCGGGACAGGGGCTACTCCTTC. This codes for CASSELKGAGRDRGYSF.

The rearrangement uses TRBV10-3 and TRBJ2-5; 11 bases fit TRBD1. This CDR3 comprises 18 residues. Trimming took 2 bases from V and 5 from J; bases not matched to a gene: 13. The germline CDR1 and CDR2 sequences are ENHRY and SYGVKD. CDR3 nucleotide sequence: TGTGCCATCAGTGAGGTTCCGGGACAGGGGGGACTACTGGAGACCCAGTACTTC. Its protein product is CAISEVPGQGGLLETQYF.